Each of the 18 T cell receptor beta chains below was sequenced from the same sample in a study of STAT5B mutations in CD4+ large granular lymphocyte leukemia. The table came from immunoSEQ multiplex PCR; TCRdb's copy has only in-frame clones and leaves some out. The sample holds 22,000 or so clones, 78% seen once. Sequenced: CD4+ T cells from blood buffy coats. Every receptor here comes from a human donor in good health.

The rearrangement uses TRBV20-1 and TRBJ1-3; D not certain. CDR1 is DFQATT, CDR2 SNEGSKA, per germline (reference sequence). The CDR3 length is 11 residues. CDR3 coding DNA: TGCAGCGGTCGCTCTGGAAACACCATATATTTT. Its protein is CSGRSGNTIYF.

The chain recombines TRBV7-9 with TRBJ2-1; tentatively, D is TRBD2 (6 bases). The CDR3 is 16 residues long. The germline V gene has CDR1 SEHNR and CDR2 FQNEAQ (reference sequence). V lost 1 base and J lost 8, with 18 bases in between. CDR3 bases: TGTGCCAGCAGCTTAGTGGGACTCCCTCCTCGACATGAGCAGTTCTTC. Its protein is CASSLVGLPPRHEQFF.

The chain employs TRBV7-3 and TRBJ2-3; possibly TRBD2 for D (5 bases). CDR3 length: 13 amino acids. Germline V lookup: CDR1 SGHTA, CDR2 FQGTGA. V lost 5 bases and J 2 bases, leaving 8 bases between the germline ends. The CDR3 bases are TGTGCCAGCAGCGCCGACTACACAGATACGCAGTATTTT. Protein sequence: CASSADYTDTQYF.

This clone came up a few times. The chain has TRBV4-2 and TRBJ1-5; TRBD1 aligns across 7 bases. Germline trimming cut 5 bases from V and 7 bases from J; bases unmatched to any gene: 5. The CDR3 runs 13 residues. The V gene's germline CDR1 is LGHNA and CDR2 YNFKEQ. The CDR3 DNA is TGTGCCAGCAGCACCCAGGACAGGCAGCCCCAGCATTTT. It encodes CASSTQDRQPQHF.

DNA of the CDR3: TGTGCCAGCAGACACGGGACAGGGGAAGGCTACGAGCAGTACTTC. Translation gives CASRHGTGEGYEQYF. The chain joins TRBV6-1 to TRBJ2-7, with 10 bases that match TRBD1. With V trimmed by 6 bases and J by 3 bases, 8 bases remained unmatched. The CDR3 has 15 residues. Germline CDR1 and CDR2: MNHNS and SASEGT.

This chain uses TRBV19 with TRBJ2-4; a weak D match, TRBD2 (5 bases). CDR1 and CDR2 (germline): LNHDA, SQIVND (reference sequence). V was pared by 4 bases and J by 4 bases, with 5 bases between. The CDR3 has 12 amino acids. CDR3 coding DNA: TGTGCCAGTAGTAGCGGGAAAAACATTCAGTACTTC. This codes for CASSSGKNIQYF.

CDR3 nucleotide sequence: TGTGCCAGCTCACTTACCCCCGAGGCTAACTATGGCTACACCTTC. Residues: CASSLTPEANYGYTF. The chain employs TRBV18 and TRBJ1-2; D is undetermined. The CDR3 is made up of 15 amino acids. Per germline, CDR1 KGHSH and CDR2 LQKENI. With 4 bases removed from V and 0 bases from J, the gap between germline ends came to 12 bases.

In this sample, this clone turned up a few times. V gene TRBV18 combines with J gene TRBJ2-7, with 7 bases fitting TRBD1. CDR3 length: 15 residues. V lost 0 bases, J lost 1 base, and 3 bases stayed unmatched. CDR1 is KGHSH, CDR2 LQKENI, per germline. CDR3 in DNA: TGTGCCAGCTCACCACCTAACAGGGGATCCTACGAGCAGTACTTC. Translation: CASSPPNRGSYEQYF.

In its sample, this clone was seen once. V gene TRBV6-6 combines with J gene TRBJ2-3, with a weak D call TRBD2 (5 bases). This CDR3 spans 14 amino acids. V was pared by 2 bases and J by 8 bases, with 14 bases between. Germline CDR1 reads MNHNY; CDR2 reads SVGAGI (reference sequence). Written as DNA, the CDR3 is TGTGCCAGCAGTTACCTCGGACTGGCGGGTACGCAGTATTTT. Protein: CASSYLGLAGTQYF.

V is TRBV27 and J is TRBJ2-1, with 12 positions matching TRBD2. CDR3 length equals 19 residues. Unmatched junction bases numbered 11, after V lost 5 bases and J lost 0 bases. From germline, CDR1 is MNHEY and CDR2 SMNVEV (reference sequence). The CDR3 sequence is CASSPQLAGGLSSYNEQFF. The CDR3 DNA is TGTGCCAGCAGTCCTCAACTAGCGGGAGGCCTTAGCTCCTACAATGAGCAGTTCTTC.

The rearrangement links TRBV11-3 to TRBJ1-1; no reliable D call. Trimming took off 3 bases at V and 4 bases at J, with 6 bases between the two ends. The CDR3 has 12 amino acids. The germline V gene has CDR1 SGHNT and CDR2 YENEEA. CDR3 sequence reads: CASSFSGTEAFF. CDR3 bases: TGTGCCAGCAGCTTTAGCGGCACTGAAGCTTTCTTT.

The chain joins TRBV5-4 to TRBJ2-1, with TRBD2 matching 11 bases. The CDR3 is made up of 15 amino acids. From germline, CDR1 is SGHNT and CDR2 YYREEE (reference sequence). Trimming cost V 1 base and J 6 bases; bases outside gene matches: 3. The CDR3 DNA follows: TGTGCCAGCAGCTTGAATAGCGGGGGGGCCAATGAGCAGTTCTTC. This codes for CASSLNSGGANEQFF.

The rearrangement uses TRBV7-2 and TRBJ1-4, with D hard to call. Trimming pared 5 bases from V and 7 bases from J, leaving 14 bases between. The CDR3 totals 14 residues. Germline assignment: CDR1 SGHTA and CDR2 FQGNSA. The CDR3 DNA reads TGTGCCAGCAGCCGCGGGCCTGGGTCTGAAAAACTGTTTTTT. Protein product: CASSRGPGSEKLFF.

This chain joins TRBV28 and TRBJ1-1; 11 bases map to TRBD1. With 4 bases clipped from V and 0 bases from J, the junction kept 10 bases outside the gene matches. In germline, CDR1 is MDHEN, CDR2 SYDVKM. The CDR3 length is 18 residues. The chain's CDR3 is CASSSPGDRGTMNTEAFF. The CDR3, as DNA: TGTGCCAGCAGTTCGCCCGGGGACAGGGGGACCATGAACACTGAAGCTTTCTTT.

This clone appeared a single time. The chain is built from TRBV10-3 and TRBJ2-7; a weak D match, TRBD2 (6 bases). V lost 3 bases, J lost 4 bases, and 19 bases lay in between. The V gene's germline CDR1 is ENHRY and CDR2 SYGVKD. This CDR3 region has 16 residues. The CDR3 protein is CAISDPLGRAGYEQYF. The DNA for the CDR3 is TGTGCCATCAGTGATCCCCTTGGCAGGGCGGGGTACGAGCAGTACTTC.

V gene TRBV7-8 combines with J gene TRBJ2-1, with D perhaps matching TRBD2 (6 bases). The CDR3 is 19 amino acids. The V and J ends lost 0 bases and 0 bases respectively, with 18 bases between them. Germline V lookup: CDR1 SGHVS, CDR2 FQNEAQ. DNA for the CDR3: TGTGCCAGCAGCTTAGCGAATGTAGGAGTGGGAGGCTCCTACAATGAGCAGTTCTTC. Encoded protein: CASSLANVGVGGSYNEQFF.

V gene TRBV28 combines with J gene TRBJ2-5; D is unclear. Trimming left V 6 bases short and J 2 bases short, with 10 bases between. The CDR3 loop spans 13 amino acids. CDR1 is MDHEN and CDR2 is SYDVKM in the germline V gene. CDR3 residues: CASSPSLQETQYF. CDR3 nucleotide sequence: TGTGCCAGCAGCCCCTCATTACAAGAGACCCAGTACTTC.

The chain uses TRBV15 and TRBJ2-1, with 13 positions matching TRBD2. J lost 4 bases, V lost 0 bases, and 9 bases had no gene match. Germline V lookup: CDR1 LNHNV, CDR2 YYDKDF (reference sequence). The CDR3 length is 19 residues. CDR3: CATSRDPARTSGSYNEQFF. CDR3 bases: TGTGCCACCAGCAGAGATCCCGCCCGGACTAGCGGGAGTTACAATGAGCAGTTCTTC.